The clone carrying this T cell receptor (beta chain) occurred once. This record comes from a study of blood T cell repertoires in COVID-19. This CDR3 comprises 14 residues. Germline values: CDR1 PRHDT, CDR2 FYEKMQ (reference sequence). V was cut by 3 bases and J by 6 bases, with 12 bases left in between. Profiling relied on immunoSEQ multiplex PCR, and the TCRdb table lists in-frame clones only, not all of them. The sample holds about 100,000 clones, 70% to 90% seen once. The chain joins TRBV13 to TRBJ1-5, with D unresolved. The sequenced sample consisted of peripheral blood. The source is a woman aged 60-75 years with acute or convalescent COVID-19. The CDR3 sequence is CASSFGRGPQPQHF. CDR3 coding DNA: TGTGCCAGCAGCTTTGGCCGAGGGCCTCAGCCCCAGCATTTT.